This entry describes one TCR beta chain. These data come from a study of shared clonotypes between healthy human individuals. The CDR3 contains 15 residues. From germline, CDR1 is SSHAT and CDR2 FNYEAQ (reference sequence). The ends were cut back, 5 bases at V and 0 bases at J, with 12 bases in the middle. Assay: immunoSEQ multiplex PCR; the TCRdb copy retains only in-frame clones and omits some. Of over 1.5 million clones in the sample, 95% to 99% are singletons; the top ten hold 0.4% to 0.45%. Sequenced: naive CD4+ T cells sorted from blood. The subset here: CD45RA+ positively selected. This sequence originates from a man aged 30 to 45 in good health. The chain has TRBV7-7 and TRBJ2-3, with no clear D. The CDR3: CASSRPGLSTDTQYF. The CDR3 coding sequence is TGTGCCAGCAGCCGCCCGGGCCTAAGCACAGATACGCAGTATTTT.